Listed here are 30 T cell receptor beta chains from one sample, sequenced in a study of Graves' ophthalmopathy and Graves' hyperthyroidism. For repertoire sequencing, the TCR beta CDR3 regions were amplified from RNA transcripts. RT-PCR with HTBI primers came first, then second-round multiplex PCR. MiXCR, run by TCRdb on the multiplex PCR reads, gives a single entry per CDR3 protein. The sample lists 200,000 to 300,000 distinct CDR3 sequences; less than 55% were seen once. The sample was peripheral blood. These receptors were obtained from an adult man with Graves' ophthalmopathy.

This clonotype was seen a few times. The CDR3 here is CASRPGTGGSPLHF. Here the CDR3 DNA reads TGTGCCAGCAGACCCGGGACAGGGGGTTCACCCCTCCACTTT. The chain couples TRBV2 to TRBJ1-6; 11 bases align to TRBD1. This CDR3 is 14 amino acids long. V was pared by 6 bases and J by 9 bases, with 4 bases of the junction left unmatched. CDR1 is SNHLY, CDR2 FYNNEI, per germline.

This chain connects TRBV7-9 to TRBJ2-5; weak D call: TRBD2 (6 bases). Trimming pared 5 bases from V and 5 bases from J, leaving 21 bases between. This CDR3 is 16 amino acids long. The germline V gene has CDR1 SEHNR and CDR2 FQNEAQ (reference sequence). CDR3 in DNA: TGTGCCAGCAGCCCCGCCCTGCGGGGACTCCGGGAGACCCAGTACTTC. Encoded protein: CASSPALRGLRETQYF.

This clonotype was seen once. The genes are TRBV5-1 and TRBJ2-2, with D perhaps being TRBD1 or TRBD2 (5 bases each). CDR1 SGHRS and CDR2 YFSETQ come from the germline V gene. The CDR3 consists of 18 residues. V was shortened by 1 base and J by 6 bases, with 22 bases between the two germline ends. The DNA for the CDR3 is TGCGCCAGCAGCTTGTCGGGAAGTCTACAGGTCATCTCCGGGGAGCTGTTTTTT. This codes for CASSLSGSLQVISGELFF.

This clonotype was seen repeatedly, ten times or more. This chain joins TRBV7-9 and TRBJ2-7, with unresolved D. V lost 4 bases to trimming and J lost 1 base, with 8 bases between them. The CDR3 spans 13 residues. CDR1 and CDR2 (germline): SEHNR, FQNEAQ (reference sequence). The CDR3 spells CASSSGSSYEQYF. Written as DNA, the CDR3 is TGTGCCAGCAGCTCCGGCAGTTCCTACGAGCAGTACTTC.

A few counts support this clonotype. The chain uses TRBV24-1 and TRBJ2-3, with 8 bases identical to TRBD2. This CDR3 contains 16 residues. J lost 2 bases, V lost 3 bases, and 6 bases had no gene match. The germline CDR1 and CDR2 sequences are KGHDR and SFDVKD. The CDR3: CATSDQTSAYTDTQYF. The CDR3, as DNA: TGTGCCACCAGTGATCAGACTAGCGCATACACAGATACGCAGTATTTT.

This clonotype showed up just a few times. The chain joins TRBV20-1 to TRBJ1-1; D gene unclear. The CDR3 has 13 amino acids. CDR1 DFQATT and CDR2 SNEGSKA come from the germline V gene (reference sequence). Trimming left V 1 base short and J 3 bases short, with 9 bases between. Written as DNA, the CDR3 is TGCAGTGCTAGAGTCCTTACGGACACTGAAGCTTTCTTT. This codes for CSARVLTDTEAFF.

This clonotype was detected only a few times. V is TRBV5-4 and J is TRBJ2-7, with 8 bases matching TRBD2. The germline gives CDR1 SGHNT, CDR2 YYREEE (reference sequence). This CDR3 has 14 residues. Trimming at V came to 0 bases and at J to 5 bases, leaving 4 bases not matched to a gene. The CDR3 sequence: CASSLGAGVNEQYF. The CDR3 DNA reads TGTGCCAGCAGCTTGGGAGCGGGAGTGAACGAGCAGTACTTC.

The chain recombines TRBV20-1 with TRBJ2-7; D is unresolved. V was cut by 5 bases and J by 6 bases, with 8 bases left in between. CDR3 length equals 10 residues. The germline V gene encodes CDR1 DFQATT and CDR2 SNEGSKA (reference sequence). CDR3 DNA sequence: TGCAGTGCTTGGCGTGGCGAGCAGTACTTC. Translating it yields CSAWRGEQYF.

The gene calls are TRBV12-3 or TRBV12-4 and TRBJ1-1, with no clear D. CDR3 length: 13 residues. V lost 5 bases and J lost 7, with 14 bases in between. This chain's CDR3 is CASSPPNQYEAFF. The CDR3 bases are TGTGCCAGCAGTCCGCCGAATCAGTATGAAGCTTTCTTT.

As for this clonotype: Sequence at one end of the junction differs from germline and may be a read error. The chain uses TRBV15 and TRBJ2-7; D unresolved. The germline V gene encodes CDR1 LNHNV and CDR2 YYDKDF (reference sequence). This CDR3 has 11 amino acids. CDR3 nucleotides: TGTGCCAGCACAAGCAACTACGAGCAGTGCTTC. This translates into CASTSNYEQCF.

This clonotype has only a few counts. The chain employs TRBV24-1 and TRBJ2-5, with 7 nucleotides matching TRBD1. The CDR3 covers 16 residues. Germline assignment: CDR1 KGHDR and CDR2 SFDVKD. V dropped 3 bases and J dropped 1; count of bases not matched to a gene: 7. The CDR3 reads CATSDHGQASQETQYF. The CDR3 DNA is TGTGCCACCAGTGATCACGGACAGGCCTCCCAAGAGACCCAGTACTTC.

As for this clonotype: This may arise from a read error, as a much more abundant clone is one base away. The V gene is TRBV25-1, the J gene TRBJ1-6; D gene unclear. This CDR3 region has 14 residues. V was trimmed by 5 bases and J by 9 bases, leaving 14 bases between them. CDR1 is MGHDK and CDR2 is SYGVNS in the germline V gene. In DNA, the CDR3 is TGTGCCAGCAGTTTCAGGTTTTGGAGTTCACCCCTCCACTTT. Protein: CASSFRFWSSPLHF.

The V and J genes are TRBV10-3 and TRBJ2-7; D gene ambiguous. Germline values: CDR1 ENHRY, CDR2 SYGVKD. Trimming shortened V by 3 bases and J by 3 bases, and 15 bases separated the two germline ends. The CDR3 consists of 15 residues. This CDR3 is CAISEYLPIVYEQYF. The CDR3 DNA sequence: TGTGCCATCAGTGAATATCTCCCCATCGTCTACGAGCAGTACTTC.

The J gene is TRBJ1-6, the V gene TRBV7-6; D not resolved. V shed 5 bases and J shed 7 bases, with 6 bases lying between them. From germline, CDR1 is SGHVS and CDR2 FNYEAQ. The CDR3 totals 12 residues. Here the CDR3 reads CASSPTNSPLHF. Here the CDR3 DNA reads TGTGCCAGCAGCCCCACCAATTCACCCCTCCACTTT. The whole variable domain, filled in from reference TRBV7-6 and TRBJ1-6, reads GAGVSQSPRYKVTKRGQDVALRCDPISGHVSLYWYRQALGQGPEFLTYFNYEAQQDKSGLPNDRFSAERPEGSISTLTIQRTEQRDSAMYRCASSPTNSPLHFGNGTRLTVT.

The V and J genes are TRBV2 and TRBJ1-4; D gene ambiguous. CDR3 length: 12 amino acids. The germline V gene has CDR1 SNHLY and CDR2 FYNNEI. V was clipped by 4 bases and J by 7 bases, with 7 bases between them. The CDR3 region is CASSAVGEKLFF. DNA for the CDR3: TGTGCCAGCAGTGCCGTAGGTGAAAAACTGTTTTTT. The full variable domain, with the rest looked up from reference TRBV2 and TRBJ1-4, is EPEVTQTPSHQVTQMGQEVILRCVPISNHLYFYWYRQILGQKVEFLVSFYNNEISEKSEIFDDQFSVERPDGSNFTLKIRSTKLEDSAMYFCASSAVGEKLFFGSGTQLSVL.

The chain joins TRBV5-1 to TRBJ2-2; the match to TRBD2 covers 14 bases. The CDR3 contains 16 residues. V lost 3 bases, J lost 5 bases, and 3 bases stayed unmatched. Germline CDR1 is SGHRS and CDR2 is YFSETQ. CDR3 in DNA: TGCGCCAGCAGCTCGGGACTAGCGGGAGTTACCGGGGAGCTGTTTTTT. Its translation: CASSSGLAGVTGELFF.

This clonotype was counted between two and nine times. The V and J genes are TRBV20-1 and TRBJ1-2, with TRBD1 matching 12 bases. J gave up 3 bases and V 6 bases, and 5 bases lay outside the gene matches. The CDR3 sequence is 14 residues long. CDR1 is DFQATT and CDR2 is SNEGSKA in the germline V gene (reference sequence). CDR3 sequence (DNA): TGCAGTGCAGGGACAGGGGGCGCTTACTATGGCTACACCTTC. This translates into CSAGTGGAYYGYTF.

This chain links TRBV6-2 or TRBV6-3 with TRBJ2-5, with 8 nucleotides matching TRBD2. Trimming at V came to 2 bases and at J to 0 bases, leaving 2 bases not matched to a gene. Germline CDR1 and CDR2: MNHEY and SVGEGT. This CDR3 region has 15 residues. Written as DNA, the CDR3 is TGTGCCAGCAGTTACGTAGCGGGGCACCAAGAGACCCAGTACTTC. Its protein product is CASSYVAGHQETQYF.

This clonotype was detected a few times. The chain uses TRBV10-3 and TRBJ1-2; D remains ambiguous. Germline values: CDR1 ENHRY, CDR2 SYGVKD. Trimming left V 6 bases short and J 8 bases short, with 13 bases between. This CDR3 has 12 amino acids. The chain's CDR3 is CAIRLRTEGYTF. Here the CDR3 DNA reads TGTGCCATCAGGTTAAGGACGGAAGGCTACACCTTC.

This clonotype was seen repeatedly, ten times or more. The CDR3 DNA reads as TGTGCCAGCAGCTCGGGGACAGGGGGCCCAAACTATGGCTACACCTTC. Amino acid sequence: CASSSGTGGPNYGYTF. The rearrangement joins TRBV7-2 to TRBJ1-2; the match to TRBD1 covers 12 bases. The CDR3 extends over 16 amino acids. Germline V gene data show CDR1 as SGHTA and CDR2 as FQGNSA. J was trimmed by 2 bases and V by 4 bases; bases with no gene match: 5.

The CDR3 bases are TGTGCCAGCAGTTTACCGTGGATAGCCTCTGGGGCCAACGTCCTGACTTTC. Translation: CASSLPWIASGANVLTF. The V and J genes are TRBV7-9 and TRBJ2-6; D is ambiguous. V was shortened by 6 bases and J by 0 bases, with 15 bases between the two germline ends. From germline, CDR1 is SEHNR and CDR2 FQNEAQ (reference sequence). The CDR3 runs 17 residues.

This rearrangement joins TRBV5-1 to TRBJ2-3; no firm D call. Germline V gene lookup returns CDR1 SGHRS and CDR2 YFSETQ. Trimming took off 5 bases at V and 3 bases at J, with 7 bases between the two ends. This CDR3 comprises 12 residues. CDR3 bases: TGCGCCAGCAGGGAGAATACAGATACGCAGTATTTT. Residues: CASRENTDTQYF.

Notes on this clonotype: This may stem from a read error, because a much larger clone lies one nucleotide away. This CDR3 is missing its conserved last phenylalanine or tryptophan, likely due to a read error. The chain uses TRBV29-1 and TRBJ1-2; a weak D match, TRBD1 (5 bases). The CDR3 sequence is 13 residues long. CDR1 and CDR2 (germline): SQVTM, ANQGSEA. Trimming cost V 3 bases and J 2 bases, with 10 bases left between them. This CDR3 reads CSVDGAGNYGYTL. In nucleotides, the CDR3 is TGCAGCGTTGATGGGGCAGGGAACTATGGCTACACCCTC.

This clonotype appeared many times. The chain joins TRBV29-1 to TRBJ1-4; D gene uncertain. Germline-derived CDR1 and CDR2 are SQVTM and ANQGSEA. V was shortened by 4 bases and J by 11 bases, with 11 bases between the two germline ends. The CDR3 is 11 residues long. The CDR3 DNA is TGCAGCGTTGTACGGGAGGGTAAACTGTTTTTT. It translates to CSVVREGKLFF. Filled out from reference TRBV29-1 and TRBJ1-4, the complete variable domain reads SAVISQKPSRDICQRGTSLTIQCQVDSQVTMMFWYRQQPGQSLTLIATANQGSEATYESGFVIDKFPISRPNLTFSTLTVSNMSPEDSSIYLCSVVREGKLFFGSGTQLSVL.

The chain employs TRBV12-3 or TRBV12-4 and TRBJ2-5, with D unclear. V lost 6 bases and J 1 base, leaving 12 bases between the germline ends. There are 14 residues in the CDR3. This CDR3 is CASSVAEAQETQYF. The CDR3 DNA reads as TGTGCCAGCAGCGTAGCAGAGGCCCAAGAGACCCAGTACTTC.

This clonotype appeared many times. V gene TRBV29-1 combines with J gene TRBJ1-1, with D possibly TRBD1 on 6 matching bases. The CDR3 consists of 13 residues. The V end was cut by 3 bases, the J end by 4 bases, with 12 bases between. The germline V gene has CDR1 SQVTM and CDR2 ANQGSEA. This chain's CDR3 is CSVDDTGSTEAFF. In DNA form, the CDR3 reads TGCAGCGTTGATGACACAGGGAGCACTGAAGCTTTCTTT.

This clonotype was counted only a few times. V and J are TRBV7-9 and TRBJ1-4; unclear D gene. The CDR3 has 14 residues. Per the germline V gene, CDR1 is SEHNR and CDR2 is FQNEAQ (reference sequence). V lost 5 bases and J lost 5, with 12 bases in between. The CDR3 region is CASSEGKGNEKLFF. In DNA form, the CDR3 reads TGTGCCAGCAGCGAAGGGAAGGGCAATGAAAAACTGTTTTTT.

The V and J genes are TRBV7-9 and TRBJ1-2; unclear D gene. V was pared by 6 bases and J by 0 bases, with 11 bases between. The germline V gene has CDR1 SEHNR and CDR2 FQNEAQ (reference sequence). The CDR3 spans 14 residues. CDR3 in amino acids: CASSHPGSNYGYTF. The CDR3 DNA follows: TGTGCCAGCAGTCACCCGGGGTCTAACTATGGCTACACCTTC.

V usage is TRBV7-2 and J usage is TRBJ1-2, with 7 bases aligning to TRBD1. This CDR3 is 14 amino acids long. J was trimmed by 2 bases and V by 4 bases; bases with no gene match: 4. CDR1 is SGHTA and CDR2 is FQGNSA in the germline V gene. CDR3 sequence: CASSSPQGNYGYTF. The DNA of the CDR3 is TGTGCCAGCAGCTCCCCACAGGGGAACTATGGCTACACCTTC. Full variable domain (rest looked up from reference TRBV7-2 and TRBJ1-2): GAGVSQSPSNKVTEKGKDVELRCDPISGHTALYWYRQSLGQGLEFLIYFQGNSAPDKSGLPSDRFSAERTGGSVSTLTIQRTQQEDSAVYLCASSSPQGNYGYTFGSGTRLTVV.

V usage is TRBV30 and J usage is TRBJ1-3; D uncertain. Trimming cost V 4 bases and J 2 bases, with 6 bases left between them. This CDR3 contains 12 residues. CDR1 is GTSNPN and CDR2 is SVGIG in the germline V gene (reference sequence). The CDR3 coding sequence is TGTGCCTGGAAAAGGGCTGGAAACACCATATATTTT. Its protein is CAWKRAGNTIYF.